A selection of T cell receptor beta chains follows, all from one sample in a study of blood T cell repertoires in COVID-19. Libraries were prepared by immunoSEQ multiplex PCR; TCRdb keeps only in-frame clonotypes and omits some of them. Of approximately 390,000 clones listed, nearly 90% are singletons. The sequencing sample was made of peripheral blood. The source of these receptors is a man aged 18 to 35 with active or convalescent COVID-19. The CDR3 runs from the conserved cysteine through the conserved F or W. D genes are given only for firm matches. Expanded clones get a size class; other rows say once, few or many, or leave the size out.

>-|-|TRBJ2-1|TRBV9
CASSGGLVGDEQFF
TGTGCCAGCAGCGGGGGACTGGTCGGGGATGAGCAGTTCTTC
>TRBD2|-|TRBJ2-1|TRBV4-3
CASSQDLGTRRFFNEQFF
TGCGCCAGCAGCCAAGATCTCGGGACTAGGCGATTCTTCAATGAGCAGTTCTTC
>-|few|TRBJ1-3|TRBV3-1/TRBV3-2
CASSQSLGLSPASSGNTIYF
TGTGCCAGCAGCCAATCGCTAGGTCTATCCCCAGCCAGCTCTGGAAACACCATATATTTT
>-|-|TRBJ1-2|TRBV19
CASSIEPGRYYGYTF
TGTGCCAGTAGTATAGAGCCAGGTAGATACTATGGCTACACCTTC
>-|-|TRBJ1-1|TRBV15
CATSTRGHGNTEAFF
TGTGCCACCAGCACTCGGGGACACGGTAACACTGAAGCTTTCTTT
>TRBD2|once|TRBJ2-7|TRBV19
CASSSGGVPHEQYF
TGTGCCAGTAGTAGCGGGGGGGTCCCCCACGAGCAGTACTTC
>TRBD1|-|TRBJ2-7|TRBV7-2
CASSGPGQGAHEQYF
TGTGCCAGCAGCGGACCGGGACAGGGGGCTCACGAGCAGTACTTC
>-|-|TRBJ2-1|TRBV3-1/TRBV3-2
CASSQGSNEQFF
TGTGCCAGCAGCCAAGGGAGCAATGAGCAGTTCTTC
>-|-|TRBJ1-4|TRBV7-9
CASSRFPQGLHEKLFF
TGTGCCAGCAGCCGTTTCCCACAGGGTCTACATGAAAAACTGTTTTTT
>TRBD1|-|TRBJ1-2|TRBV18
CASSGRDRDYGYTF
TGTGCCAGCTCAGGACGCGACAGGGACTATGGCTACACCTTC
>-|-|TRBJ2-6|TRBV11-2
CASEFSGANVLTF
TGTGCCAGTGAATTCTCTGGGGCCAACGTGCTGACTTTC
>-|-|TRBJ1-5|TRBV6-5
CASSSGSLPMGQPQHF
TGTGCCAGCAGTTCGGGGAGTCTCCCCATGGGGCAGCCCCAGCATTTT
>-|-|TRBJ2-1|TRBV6-4
CASSVSSDGTYNEQFF
TGTGCCAGCAGTGTAAGTAGCGACGGAACCTACAATGAGCAGTTCTTC
>-|-|TRBJ2-1|TRBV9
CASSVNSGNEQFF
TGTGCCAGCAGCGTAAACAGTGGGAATGAGCAGTTCTTC
>TRBD1|-|TRBJ1-2|TRBV5-6
CASSLIRTGDGYTF
TGTGCCAGCAGCTTGATCCGGACAGGGGATGGCTACACCTTC
>TRBD2|-|TRBJ2-7|TRBV3-1/TRBV3-2
CASKLASGSYEQYF
TGTGCCAGCAAGTTGGCTAGCGGGTCCTACGAGCAGTACTTC
>-|-|TRBJ1-2|TRBV3-1/TRBV3-2
CASSPQLDAYGYTF
TGTGCCAGCAGCCCACAGCTTGATGCTTATGGCTACACCTTC
>-|-|TRBJ2-3|TRBV5-1
CASSLVPDTQYF
TGCGCCAGCAGCCTAGTCCCAGATACGCAGTATTTT
>-|-|TRBJ1-1|TRBV21-1
CASSKPYSDTEAFF
TGTGCCAGCAGCAAACCTTATTCGGACACTGAAGCTTTCTTT
>-|-|TRBJ1-1|TRBV19
CASSIQQAEGKAFF
TGTGCCAGTAGTATCCAACAGGCGGAGGGTAAAGCTTTCTTT
>-|-|TRBJ2-7|TRBV27
CASSFGETRLYF
TGTGCCAGCAGTTTTGGTGAGACGAGGCTGTACTTC
>TRBD2|-|TRBJ2-3|TRBV11-2
CASSLGAGGRADTQYF
TGTGCCAGCAGCTTAGGTGCGGGAGGGCGGGCAGATACGCAGTATTTT
>-|-|TRBJ1-2|TRBV28
CASRPATVNYGYTF
TGTGCCAGCAGGCCGGCGACAGTGAACTATGGCTACACCTTC
>-|-|TRBJ2-7|TRBV25-1
CASSSGLSYEQYF
TGTGCCAGCAGTAGCGGGCTCTCCTACGAGCAGTACTTC
>-|-|TRBJ1-4|TRBV21-1
CASSPKVTALNEKLFF
TGTGCCAGCAGCCCTAAGGTGACAGCCCTTAATGAAAAACTGTTTTTT
>-|-|TRBJ1-1|TRBV19
CASSPRQLNTEAFF
TGTGCCAGTAGTCCCCGACAGCTGAACACTGAAGCTTTCTTT
>TRBD2|-|TRBJ2-7|TRBV6-5
CASSRGLADYYEQYF
TGTGCCAGCAGTCGGGGACTAGCGGATTACTACGAGCAGTACTTC
>-|-|TRBJ1-1|TRBV19
CASSIAALNTEAFF
TGTGCCAGTAGTATTGCGGCACTGAACACTGAAGCTTTCTTT
>-|-|TRBJ1-6|TRBV5-6
CASSSSVGPPLHF
TGTGCCAGCAGCTCCTCTGTGGGGCCACCCCTCCACTTT
>TRBD1|-|TRBJ2-7|TRBV7-2
CASSLGQGAYEQYF
TGTGCCAGCAGCTTAGGGCAGGGGGCCTACGAGCAGTACTTC
>TRBD1|-|TRBJ2-7|TRBV11-2
CASSTNRDRGHEQYF
TGTGCCAGCAGCACGAACCGGGACAGGGGTCACGAGCAGTACTTC
>-|once|TRBJ1-1|TRBV9
CASSAVSRDTEAFF
TGTGCCAGCAGCGCCGTATCCCGGGACACTGAAGCTTTCTTT
>-|-|TRBJ2-2|TRBV5-1
CASSLALAGGELFF
TGCGCCAGCAGCTTGGCACTAGCTGGCGGGGAGCTGTTTTTT
>-|-|TRBJ1-2|TRBV6-2/TRBV6-3
CASSYPPGTNYGYTF
TGTGCCAGCAGTTACCCCCCAGGAACTAACTATGGCTACACCTTC
>-|once|TRBJ1-5|TRBV19
CASSSGNFYQPQHF
TGTGCCAGTAGTAGCGGGAACTTTTATCAGCCCCAGCATTTT
>-|-|TRBJ2-3|TRBV6-5
CASSYSIGMGAQYF
TGTGCCAGCAGTTACTCGATCGGGATGGGAGCGCAGTATTTT
>-|-|TRBJ2-6|TRBV7-3
CASSLISGANVLTF
TGTGCCAGCAGCTTAATCTCTGGGGCCAACGTGCTGACTTTC
>TRBD1|-|TRBJ1-5|TRBV7-6
CASSSQGNQPQHF
TGTGCCAGCAGTTCACAGGGGAATCAGCCCCAGCATTTT
>TRBD1|-|TRBJ1-1|TRBV10-3
CAISGGQGGNTEAFF
TGTGCCATCAGTGGGGGACAGGGAGGGAACACTGAAGCTTTCTTT
>TRBD2|-|TRBJ2-2|TRBV7-3
CASSVTGGTNTGELFF
TGTGCCAGCAGCGTAACGGGGGGGACGAACACCGGGGAGCTGTTTTTT
>-|-|TRBJ1-6|TRBV6-5
CASSNPQGLSPLHF
TGTGCCAGCAGTAACCCACAGGGTTTGTCACCCCTCCACTTT
>TRBD1|-|TRBJ1-2|TRBV30
CAWSAGQGLGYTF
TGTGCCTGGAGTGCAGGACAGGGACTTGGCTACACCTTC
>-|-|TRBJ2-6|TRBV30
CVWSVSLSGANVLTF
TGTGTCTGGAGTGTTTCCCTCTCTGGGGCCAACGTCCTGACTTTC
>-|-|TRBJ1-4|TRBV19
CASSIFSEKLFF
TGTGCCAGTAGTATATTTTCAGAAAAACTGTTTTTT
>-|-|TRBJ1-4|TRBV18
CASSPPENEKLFF
TGTGCCAGCTCACCACCGGAGAATGAAAAACTGTTTTTT
>TRBD1|-|TRBJ1-5|TRBV4-1
CASSQERTGVGNQPQHF
TGCGCCAGCAGCCAAGAAAGAACAGGGGTGGGCAATCAGCCCCAGCATTTT
>TRBD2|-|TRBJ2-3|TRBV15
CATSTTSGGAVRTDTQYF
TGTGCCACCAGCACTACTAGCGGGGGGGCGGTAAGGACAGATACGCAGTATTTT